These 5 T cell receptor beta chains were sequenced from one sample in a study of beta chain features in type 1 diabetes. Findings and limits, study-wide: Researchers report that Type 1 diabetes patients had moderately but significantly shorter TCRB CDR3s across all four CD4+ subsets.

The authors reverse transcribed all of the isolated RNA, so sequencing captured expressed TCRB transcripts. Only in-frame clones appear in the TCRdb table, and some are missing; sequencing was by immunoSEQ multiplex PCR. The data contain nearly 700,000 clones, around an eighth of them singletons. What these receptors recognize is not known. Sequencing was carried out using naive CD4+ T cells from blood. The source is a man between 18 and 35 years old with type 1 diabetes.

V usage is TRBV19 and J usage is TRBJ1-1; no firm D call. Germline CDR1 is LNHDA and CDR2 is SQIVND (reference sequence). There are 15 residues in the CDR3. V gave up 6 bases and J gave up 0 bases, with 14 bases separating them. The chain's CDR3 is CASSPSAGMNTEAFF. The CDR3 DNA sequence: TGTGCCAGTAGCCCCTCGGCAGGTATGAACACTGAAGCTTTCTTT. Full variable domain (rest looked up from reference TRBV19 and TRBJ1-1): DGGITQSPKYLFRKEGQNVTLSCEQNLNHDAMYWYRQDPGQGLRLIYYSQIVNDFQKGDIAEGYSVSREKKESFPLTVTSAQKNPTAFYLCASSPSAGMNTEAFFGQGTRLTVV.

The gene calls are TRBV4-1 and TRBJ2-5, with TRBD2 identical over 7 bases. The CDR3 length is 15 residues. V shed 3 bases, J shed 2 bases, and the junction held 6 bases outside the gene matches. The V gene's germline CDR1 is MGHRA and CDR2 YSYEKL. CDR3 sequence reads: CASSHLGTKQETQYF. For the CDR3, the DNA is TGCGCCAGCAGCCACCTTGGGACTAAGCAAGAGACCCAGTACTTC.

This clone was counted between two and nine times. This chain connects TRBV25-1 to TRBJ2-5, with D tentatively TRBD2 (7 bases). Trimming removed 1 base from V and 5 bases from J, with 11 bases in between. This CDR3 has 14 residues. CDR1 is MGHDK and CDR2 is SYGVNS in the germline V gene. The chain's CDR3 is CASSEWGGLETQYF. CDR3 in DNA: TGTGCCAGCAGTGAATGGGGGGGGCTGGAGACCCAGTACTTC.

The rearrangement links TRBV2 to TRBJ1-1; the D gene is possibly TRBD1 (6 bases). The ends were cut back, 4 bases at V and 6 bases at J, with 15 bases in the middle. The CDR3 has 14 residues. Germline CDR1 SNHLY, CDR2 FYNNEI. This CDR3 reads CASSAGVQGAEAFF. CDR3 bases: TGTGCCAGCAGTGCAGGGGTCCAAGGAGCTGAAGCTTTCTTT.

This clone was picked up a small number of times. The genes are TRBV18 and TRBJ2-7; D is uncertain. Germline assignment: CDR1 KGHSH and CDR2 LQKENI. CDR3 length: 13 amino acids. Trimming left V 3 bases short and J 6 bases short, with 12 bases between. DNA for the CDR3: TGTGCCAGCTCACCTCTTTACATCGGCGAGCAGTACTTC. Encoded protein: CASSPLYIGEQYF.